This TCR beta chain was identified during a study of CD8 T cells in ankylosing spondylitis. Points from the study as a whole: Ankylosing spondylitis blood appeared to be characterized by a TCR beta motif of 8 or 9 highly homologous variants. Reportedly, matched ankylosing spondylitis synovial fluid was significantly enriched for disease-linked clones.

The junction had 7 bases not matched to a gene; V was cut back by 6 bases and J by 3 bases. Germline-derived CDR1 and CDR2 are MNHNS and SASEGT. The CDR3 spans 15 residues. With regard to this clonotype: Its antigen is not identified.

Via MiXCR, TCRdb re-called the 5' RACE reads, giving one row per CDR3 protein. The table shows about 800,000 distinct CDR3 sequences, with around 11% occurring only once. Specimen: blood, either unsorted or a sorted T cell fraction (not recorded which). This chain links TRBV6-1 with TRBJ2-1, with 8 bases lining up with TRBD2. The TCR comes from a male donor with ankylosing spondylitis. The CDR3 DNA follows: TGTGCCAGCAGACGGTCCGGGACTAGCTACAATGAGCAGTTCTTC. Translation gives CASRRSGTSYNEQFF.